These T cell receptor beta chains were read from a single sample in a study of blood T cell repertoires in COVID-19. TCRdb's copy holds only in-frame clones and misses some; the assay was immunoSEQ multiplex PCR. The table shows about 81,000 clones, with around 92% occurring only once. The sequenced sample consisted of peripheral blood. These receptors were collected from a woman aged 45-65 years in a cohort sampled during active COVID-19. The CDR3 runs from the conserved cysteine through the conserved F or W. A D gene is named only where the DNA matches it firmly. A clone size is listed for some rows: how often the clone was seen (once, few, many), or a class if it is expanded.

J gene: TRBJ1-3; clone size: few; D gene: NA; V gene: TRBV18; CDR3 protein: CASSPRRGDGGNTIYF; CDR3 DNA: TGTGCCAGCTCACCACGTCGCGGGGATGGTGGAAACACCATATATTTT
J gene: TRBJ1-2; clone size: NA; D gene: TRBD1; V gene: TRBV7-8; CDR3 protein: CASSLQTGVGNYGYTF; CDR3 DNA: TGTGCCAGCAGCTTACAAACAGGGGTTGGGAACTATGGCTACACCTTC
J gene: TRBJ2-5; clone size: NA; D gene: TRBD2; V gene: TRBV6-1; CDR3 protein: CASSEFQRGARETQYF; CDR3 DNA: TGTGCCAGCAGTGAATTCCAGCGGGGGGCCAGAGAGACCCAGTACTTC
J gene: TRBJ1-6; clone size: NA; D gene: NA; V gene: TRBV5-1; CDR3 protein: CASREGRNSPLHF; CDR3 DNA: TGCGCCAGCAGAGAGGGAAGGAATTCACCCCTCCACTTT
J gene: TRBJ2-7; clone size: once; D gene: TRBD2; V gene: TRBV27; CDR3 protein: CASSFSPLAGGRLYF; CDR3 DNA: TGTGCCAGCAGTTTCTCTCCCCTTGCGGGGGGCCGACTGTACTTC
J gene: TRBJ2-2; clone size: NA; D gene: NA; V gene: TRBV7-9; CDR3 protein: CALGQLNTGELFF; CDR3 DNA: TGTGCCTTGGGGCAGTTGAACACCGGGGAGCTGTTTTTT
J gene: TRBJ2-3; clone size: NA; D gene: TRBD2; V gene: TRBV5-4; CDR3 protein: CASSLAVAGTSTDTQYF; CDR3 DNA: TGTGCCAGCAGCTTGGCTGTAGCGGGAACCAGCACAGATACGCAGTATTTT
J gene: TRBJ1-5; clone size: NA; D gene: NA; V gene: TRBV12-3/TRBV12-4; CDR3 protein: CASSPRGNQPQHF; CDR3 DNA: TGTGCCAGCAGTCCACGAGGCAATCAGCCCCAGCATTTT
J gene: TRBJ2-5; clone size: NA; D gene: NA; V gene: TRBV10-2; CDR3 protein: CASGHGEETQYF; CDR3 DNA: TGCGCCAGCGGACATGGAGAAGAGACCCAGTACTTC
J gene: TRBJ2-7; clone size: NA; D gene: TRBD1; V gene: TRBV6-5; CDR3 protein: CASGLGQSYEQYF; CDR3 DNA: TGTGCCAGCGGTCTGGGACAGTCCTACGAGCAGTACTTC
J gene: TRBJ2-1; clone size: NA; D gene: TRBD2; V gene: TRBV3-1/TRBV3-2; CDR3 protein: CASSQGDLAGGHEQFF; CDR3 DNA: TGTGCCAGCAGCCAAGGTGACTTAGCGGGAGGGCATGAGCAGTTCTTC
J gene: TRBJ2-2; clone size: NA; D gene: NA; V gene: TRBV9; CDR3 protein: CASSADVAGTGELFF; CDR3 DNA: TGTGCCAGCAGCGCGGACGTGGCAGGGACCGGGGAGCTGTTTTTT